This TCR beta chain was sequenced during a study of blood T cell repertoires in COVID-19. Study-wide context: Italy, Spain and the United States were the sources of the convalescent and acute COVID-19 samples. PBMCs, B-cell-depleted T cells, or T cells provided the cDNA or gDNA that made up the material.

Per the original data handling: Amplification with reference gene primers provided the estimates of nucleated cell counts. Assay: immunoSEQ multiplex PCR; the TCRdb copy retains only in-frame clones and omits some. V and J calls and clone size come straight from that table; D and trimming were deduced from the DNA. The sample consists of tens of thousands of clones, around 85% of them appearing once. The CDR3 runs to 14 residues. Germline V gene lookup returns CDR1 SGDLS and CDR2 YYNGEE. V lost 7 bases and J lost 0, with 12 bases in between. This sequence joins TRBV9 and TRBJ2-3; TRBD2 might be the D (5 bases). This receptor was taken from a human donor in a cohort sampled during active COVID-19. Material for sequencing was peripheral blood. As DNA, the CDR3 is TGTGCCAGCGCAGCTAGCCCTAGCACAGATACGCAGTATTTT. Its translation: CASAASPSTDTQYF. The full variable domain, with the rest looked up from reference TRBV9 and TRBJ2-3, is DSGVTQTPKHLITATGQRVTLRCSPRSGDLSVYWYQQSLDQGLQFLIQYYNGEERAKGNILERFSAQQFPDLHSELNLSSLELGDSALYFCASAASPSTDTQYFGPGTRLTVL.